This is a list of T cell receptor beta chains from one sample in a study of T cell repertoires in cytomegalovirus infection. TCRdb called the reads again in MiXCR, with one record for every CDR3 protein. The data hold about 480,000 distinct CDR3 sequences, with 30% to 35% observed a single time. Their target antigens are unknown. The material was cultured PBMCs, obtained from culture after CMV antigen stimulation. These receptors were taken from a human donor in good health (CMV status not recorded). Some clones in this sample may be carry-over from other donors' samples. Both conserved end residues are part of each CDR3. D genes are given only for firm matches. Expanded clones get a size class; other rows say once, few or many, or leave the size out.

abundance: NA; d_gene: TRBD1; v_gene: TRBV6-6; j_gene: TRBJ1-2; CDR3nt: TGTGCCAGCAGTCCCATACAGGGGGCAAGTGGCTACACCTTC; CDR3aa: CASSPIQGASGYTF
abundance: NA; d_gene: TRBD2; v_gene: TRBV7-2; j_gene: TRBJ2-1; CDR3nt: TGTGCCAGCAGCTTTCAAGCGGGAGGGCCGTTGGGGAATGAGCAGTTCTTC; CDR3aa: CASSFQAGGPLGNEQFF
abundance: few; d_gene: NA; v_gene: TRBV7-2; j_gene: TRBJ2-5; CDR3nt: TGTGCCAGCAGCTTAGGCAGAGCGACCCAGTACTTC; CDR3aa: CASSLGRATQYF
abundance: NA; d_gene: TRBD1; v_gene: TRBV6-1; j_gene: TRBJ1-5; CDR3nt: TGTGCCAGCACGGACAGGGGCACTCAGCCCCAGCATTTT; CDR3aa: CASTDRGTQPQHF
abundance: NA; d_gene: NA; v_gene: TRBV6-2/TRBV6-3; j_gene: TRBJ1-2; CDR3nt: TGTGCCAGCAGTTACCTGAGTGGCTACACCTTC; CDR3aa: CASSYLSGYTF
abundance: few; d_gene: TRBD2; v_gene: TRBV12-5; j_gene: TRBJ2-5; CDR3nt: TGTGCTAGTGGTTTGCTAGGACTAGCGGGACCCCAAGAGACCCAGTACTTC; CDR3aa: CASGLLGLAGPQETQYF
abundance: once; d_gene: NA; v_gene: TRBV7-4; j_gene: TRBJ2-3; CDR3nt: TGTGCCAGCAGCCTACAGGACTTCACAGATACGCAGTATTTT; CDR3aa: CASSLQDFTDTQYF
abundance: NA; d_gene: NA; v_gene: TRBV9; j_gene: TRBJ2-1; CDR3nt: TGTGCCAGCAGCGTAGACCGCGGGGAGAGGTTTGAGCAGTTCTTC; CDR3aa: CASSVDRGERFEQFF
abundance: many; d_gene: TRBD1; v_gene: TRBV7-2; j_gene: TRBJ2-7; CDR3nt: TGTGCCAGCAGCCTGGACAGGCTTGGCTACGAGCAGTACTTC; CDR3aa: CASSLDRLGYEQYF
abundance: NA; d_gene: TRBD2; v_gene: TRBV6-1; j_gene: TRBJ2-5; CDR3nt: TGTGCCAGCAGTCTCACGACTAGCGGGAGTAGTTCGGAGACCCAGTACTTC; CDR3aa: CASSLTTSGSSSETQYF
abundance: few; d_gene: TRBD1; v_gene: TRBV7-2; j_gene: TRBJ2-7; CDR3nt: TGTGCCAGCAGCCCTGGAGGACAGGGGGCTAGTGGGCAGTACTTC; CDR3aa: CASSPGGQGASGQYF
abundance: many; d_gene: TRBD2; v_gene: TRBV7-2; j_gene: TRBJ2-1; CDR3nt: TGTGCCAGCAGCTTAATGGCGGGAGCCGGTTACAATGAGCAGTTCTTC; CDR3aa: CASSLMAGAGYNEQFF
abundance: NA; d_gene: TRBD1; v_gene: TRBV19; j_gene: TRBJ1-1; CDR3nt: TGTGCCAGTAGCCGCGGACAGGGGCCACCCCTGAACACTGAAGCTTTCTTT; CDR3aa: CASSRGQGPPLNTEAFF
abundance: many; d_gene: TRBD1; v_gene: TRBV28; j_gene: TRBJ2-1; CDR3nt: TGTGCCAGCACCCCTGGTGGGACAGGGCATGAGCAGTTCTTC; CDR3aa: CASTPGGTGHEQFF
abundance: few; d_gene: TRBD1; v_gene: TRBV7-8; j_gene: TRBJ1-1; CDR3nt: TGTGCCAGCAGCTTTATTTCCGGGACAGCAGGGAGGAACACTGAAGCTTTCTTT; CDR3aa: CASSFISGTAGRNTEAFF
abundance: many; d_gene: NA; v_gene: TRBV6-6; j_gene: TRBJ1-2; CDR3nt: TGTGCCAGCAGTTACGTCGGGGGGTGGTATGGCTACACCTTC; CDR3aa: CASSYVGGWYGYTF
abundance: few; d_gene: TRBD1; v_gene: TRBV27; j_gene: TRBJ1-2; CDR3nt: TGTGCCAGCAGCAGGGACAGCATGCTTGGTGGCTACACCTTC; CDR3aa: CASSRDSMLGGYTF
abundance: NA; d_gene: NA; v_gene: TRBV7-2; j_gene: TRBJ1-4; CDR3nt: TGTGCCAGCAGCTTATGGGGGCTGGAAAAACTGTTTTTT; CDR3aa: CASSLWGLEKLFF
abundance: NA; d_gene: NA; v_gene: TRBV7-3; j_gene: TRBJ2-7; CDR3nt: TGTGCCAGCAGAGTTAGCGCCTCCCAGAGCTCCTACGAGCAGTACTTC; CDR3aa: CASRVSASQSSYEQYF
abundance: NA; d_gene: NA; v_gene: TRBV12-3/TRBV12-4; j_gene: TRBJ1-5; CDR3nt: TGTGCCAGCAATGGGAATGGTCAGCCCCAGCATTTT; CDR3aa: CASNGNGQPQHF
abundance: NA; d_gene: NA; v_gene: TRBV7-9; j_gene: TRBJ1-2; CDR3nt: TGTGCCAGCAGCTATGAGATTAACTATGGCTACACCTTC; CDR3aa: CASSYEINYGYTF
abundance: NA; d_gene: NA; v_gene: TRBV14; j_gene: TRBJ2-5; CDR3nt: TGTGCCAGCAGCCAACGCTATAAAGAGACCCAGTACTTC; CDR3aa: CASSQRYKETQYF
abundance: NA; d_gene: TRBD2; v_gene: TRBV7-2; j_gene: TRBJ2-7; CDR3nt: TGTGCCAGCAGCCCACCGCTAGCGGGAGACGAGCAGTACTTC; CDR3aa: CASSPPLAGDEQYF
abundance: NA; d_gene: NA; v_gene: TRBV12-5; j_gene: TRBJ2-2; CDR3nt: TGTGCTAGTGGTTTGGGCGCGGGGGAGCTGTTTTTT; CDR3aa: CASGLGAGELFF
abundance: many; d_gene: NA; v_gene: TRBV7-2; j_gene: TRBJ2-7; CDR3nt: TGTGCCAGCAGCCTCGATTCGGACAGAGGAGACTACGAGCAGTACTTC; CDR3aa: CASSLDSDRGDYEQYF
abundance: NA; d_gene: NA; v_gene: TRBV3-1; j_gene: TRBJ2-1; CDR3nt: TGTGCCAGCAGCCAGAGGTCCGGGAGTGAATACAATGAGCAGTTCTTC; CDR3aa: CASSQRSGSEYNEQFF
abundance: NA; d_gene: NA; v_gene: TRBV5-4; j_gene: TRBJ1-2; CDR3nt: TGTGCCAGCAGCTTGATTCAGGATGCGGGGGGCTACACCTTC; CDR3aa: CASSLIQDAGGYTF
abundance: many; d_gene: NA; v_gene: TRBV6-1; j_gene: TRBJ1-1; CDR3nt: TGTGCCAGCAGTGAAGATATGTACCGACGGGAAGAAGCTTTCTTT; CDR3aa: CASSEDMYRREEAFF
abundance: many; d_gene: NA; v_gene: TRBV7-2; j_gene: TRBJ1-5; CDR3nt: TGTGCCAGCAGCTTATTGGCGACCAGTTATAGCAATCAGCCCCAGCATTTT; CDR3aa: CASSLLATSYSNQPQHF
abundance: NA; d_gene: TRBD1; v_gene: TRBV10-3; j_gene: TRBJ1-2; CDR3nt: TGTGCCATCAGTGATGACCGAGTACTAACAGGGGACTATGGCTACACCTTC; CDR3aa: CAISDDRVLTGDYGYTF
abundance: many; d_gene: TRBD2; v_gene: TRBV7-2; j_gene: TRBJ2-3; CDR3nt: TGTGCCAGCAGCTTAGTCGGGACTAACACAGATACGCAGTATTTT; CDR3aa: CASSLVGTNTDTQYF
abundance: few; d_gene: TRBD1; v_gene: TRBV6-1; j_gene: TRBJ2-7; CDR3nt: TGTGCCAGCAGGGGGACAGGGGGCCTCGAGCAGTACTTC; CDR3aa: CASRGTGGLEQYF
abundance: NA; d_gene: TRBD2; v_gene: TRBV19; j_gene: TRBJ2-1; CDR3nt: TGTGCCACCGCAACTAGCGGAGCATACAATGAGCAGTTCTTC; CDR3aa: CATATSGAYNEQFF
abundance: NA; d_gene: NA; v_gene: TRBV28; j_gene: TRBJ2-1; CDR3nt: TGTGCCACACACCGGGGGTCCTACAATGAGCAGTTCTTC; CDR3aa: CATHRGSYNEQFF
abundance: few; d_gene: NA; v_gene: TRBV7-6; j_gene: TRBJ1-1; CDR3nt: TGTGCCAGCACCCTACTCCCAGGGCCCCCCACTGAAGCTTTCTTT; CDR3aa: CASTLLPGPPTEAFF
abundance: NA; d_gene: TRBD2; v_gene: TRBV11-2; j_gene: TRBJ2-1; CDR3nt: TGTGCCAGCAGCTTGGAGACTAGCGGGAGGGCGAACAATGAGCAGTTCTTC; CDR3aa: CASSLETSGRANNEQFF
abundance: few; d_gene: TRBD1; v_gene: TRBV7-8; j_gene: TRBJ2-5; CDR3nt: TGTGCCAGCAGCCTCGCCGAACCGGTCGGCAGGGGGAGCCGGGAGACCCAGTACTTC; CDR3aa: CASSLAEPVGRGSRETQYF
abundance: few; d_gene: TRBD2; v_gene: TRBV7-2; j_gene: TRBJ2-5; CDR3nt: TGTGCCAGCAGCGCCACCGGACGGACTAGCGGAATCCAAGAGACCCAGTACTTC; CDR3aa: CASSATGRTSGIQETQYF
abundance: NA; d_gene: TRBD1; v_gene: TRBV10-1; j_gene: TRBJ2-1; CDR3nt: TGCGCCAGCAGTGCCACAGGGGTGGATGAGCAGTTCTTC; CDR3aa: CASSATGVDEQFF
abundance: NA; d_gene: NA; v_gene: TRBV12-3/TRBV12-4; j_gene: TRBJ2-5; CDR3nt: TGTGCCAGCACCACAGGCAGTGGGGGCGAGACCCAGTACTTC; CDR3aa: CASTTGSGGETQYF
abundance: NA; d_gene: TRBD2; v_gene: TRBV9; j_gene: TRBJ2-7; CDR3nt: TGTGCCAGCAGCCCCGGTGCTACTAGCGGCTCCTACGAGCAGTACTTC; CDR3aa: CASSPGATSGSYEQYF
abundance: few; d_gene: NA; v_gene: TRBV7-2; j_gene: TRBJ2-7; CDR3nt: TGTGCCAGCAGCTTAGGTCAGGCCTCCTACGAGCAGTACTTC; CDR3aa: CASSLGQASYEQYF
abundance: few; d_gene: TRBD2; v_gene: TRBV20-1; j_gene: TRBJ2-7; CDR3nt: TGCAGTGCTACGGGGGGCTACGAGCAGTACTTC; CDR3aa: CSATGGYEQYF